This TCR beta chain was found in a study of cytomegalovirus exposure and HLA in healthy donors. Only in-frame clones appear in the TCRdb table, and some are missing; sequencing was by immunoSEQ multiplex PCR. The profile covers over 150,000 clones, with roughly 90% appearing a single time and around 3.8% taken by the ten largest. The sample was PBMCs. The receptor comes from a man between 18 and 35 years old in good health and CMV-seropositive.

The chain's CDR3 is CASSFFPDKNTGELFF. The CDR3 DNA reads as TGCGCCAGCAGCTTTTTCCCAGATAAAAACACCGGGGAGCTGTTTTTT. The genes are TRBV5-1 and TRBJ2-2, with D hard to call. This CDR3 is built from 16 residues. V lost 2 bases and J lost 2, with 13 bases in between. CDR1 and CDR2 from the germline V gene are SGHRS and YFSETQ.